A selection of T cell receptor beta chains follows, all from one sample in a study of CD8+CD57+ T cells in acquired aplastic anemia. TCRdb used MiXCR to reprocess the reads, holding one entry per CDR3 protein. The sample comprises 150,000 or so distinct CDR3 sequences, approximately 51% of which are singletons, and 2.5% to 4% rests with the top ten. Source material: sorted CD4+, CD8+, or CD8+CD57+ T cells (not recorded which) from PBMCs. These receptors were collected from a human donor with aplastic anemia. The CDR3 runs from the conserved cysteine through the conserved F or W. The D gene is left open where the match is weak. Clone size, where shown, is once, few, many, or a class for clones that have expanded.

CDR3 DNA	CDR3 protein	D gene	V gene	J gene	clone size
TGTGCCAGCAGCTTAGACTCCGGCTGGGCGAGCGGGCGAGAAGAGACCCAGTACTTC	CASSLDSGWASGREETQYF	-	TRBV7-6	TRBJ2-5	-
TGCGCCAGCAGCCAAGATCAGGGGCTTACTGAAGCTTTCTTT	CASSQDQGLTEAFF	-	TRBV4-3	TRBJ1-1	-
TGCAGCGTTGTTGGTCAGCCTAACTATGGCTACACCTTC	CSVVGQPNYGYTF	-	TRBV29-1	TRBJ1-2	-
TGTGCCACCAGCCCGGGACAGAACACCGGGGAGCTGTTTTTT	CATSPGQNTGELFF	-	TRBV15	TRBJ2-2	many
TGTGCCATCAGTGAGGGAACAGGGAGCGGCAATGAGCAGTTCTTC	CAISEGTGSGNEQFF	-	TRBV10-3	TRBJ2-1	-
TGTGCCAGCAGTCACAGGGGGCCATATGGCTACACCTTC	CASSHRGPYGYTF	TRBD1	TRBV12-3/TRBV12-4	TRBJ1-2	many
TGTGCCATCAGTGAACCCCCCGGGAGCGAGCAGTACTTC	CAISEPPGSEQYF	-	TRBV10-3	TRBJ2-7	once
TGTGCCAGCAACAGGGGAGGTAGAGAGACCCAGTACTTC	CASNRGGRETQYF	-	TRBV7-9	TRBJ2-5	medium-sized
TGTGCCAGCAGCCGGCAATATAATTCACCCCTCCACTTT	CASSRQYNSPLHF	-	TRBV3-1	TRBJ1-6	-
TGTGCCACCAGCAGAGTGAGGCAGAATGAAAAACTGTTTTTT	CATSRVRQNEKLFF	-	TRBV15	TRBJ1-4	-
TGCAGCTCGCGGACAGGTAAACAGTTCTTC	CSSRTGKQFF	TRBD1	TRBV29-1	TRBJ2-1	-
TGCAGCGTTTCGGACAGGAACACTGAAGCTTTCTTT	CSVSDRNTEAFF	-	TRBV29-1	TRBJ1-1	-
TGCAGCGGGAAAACATCGAACACTGAAGCTTTCTTT	CSGKTSNTEAFF	-	TRBV29-1	TRBJ1-1	few
TGTGCCAGCAGTTCCGACAGACAGGGAAACACTGAAGCTTTCTTT	CASSSDRQGNTEAFF	TRBD1	TRBV6-5	TRBJ1-1	many
TGCGCCAGCAGCTTGGCCCCGTTCACAGATACGCAGTATTTT	CASSLAPFTDTQYF	-	TRBV5-1	TRBJ2-3	once
TGTGCCAGTAGTATAGATCGGGGGGCCGAAGCTTTCTTT	CASSIDRGAEAFF	-	TRBV19	TRBJ1-1	many
TGTGCCAGCACCCGAAAAGGGGAATCTGGGGCCAACGTCCCGACTTTC	CASTRKGESGANVPTF	-	TRBV6-1	TRBJ2-6	-
TGTGCCAGCAGTTATAACAGGGAGAACTATGGCTACACCTTC	CASSYNRENYGYTF	-	TRBV12-3/TRBV12-4	TRBJ1-2	-
TGTGCCAGCAGTCACGACAGGGGTACGCAGTATTTT	CASSHDRGTQYF	TRBD1	TRBV7-2	TRBJ2-3	-
TGTGCCAGCAGCACCCACCCCTTCCAGGGGGCGAATTCACCCCTCCACTTT	CASSTHPFQGANSPLHF	TRBD1	TRBV9	TRBJ1-6	many
TGTGCCAGCAGCCGCACTAGCGGGGGGAACAATGAGCAGTTCTTC	CASSRTSGGNNEQFF	TRBD2	TRBV4-2	TRBJ2-1	-
TGTGCCAGCAGTGAATGGGACAGGGATGAAAAACTGTTTTTT	CASSEWDRDEKLFF	TRBD1	TRBV25-1	TRBJ1-4	-
TGTGCCAGCAGCAACAGCAGGGATACGCAGCACTTT	CASSNSRDTQHF	-	TRBV7-9	TRBJ2-3	few
TGCAGTGCTTACGGGAGGGGGGGCTCGGATTCACCCCTCCACTTT	CSAYGRGGSDSPLHF	-	TRBV20-1	TRBJ1-6	many